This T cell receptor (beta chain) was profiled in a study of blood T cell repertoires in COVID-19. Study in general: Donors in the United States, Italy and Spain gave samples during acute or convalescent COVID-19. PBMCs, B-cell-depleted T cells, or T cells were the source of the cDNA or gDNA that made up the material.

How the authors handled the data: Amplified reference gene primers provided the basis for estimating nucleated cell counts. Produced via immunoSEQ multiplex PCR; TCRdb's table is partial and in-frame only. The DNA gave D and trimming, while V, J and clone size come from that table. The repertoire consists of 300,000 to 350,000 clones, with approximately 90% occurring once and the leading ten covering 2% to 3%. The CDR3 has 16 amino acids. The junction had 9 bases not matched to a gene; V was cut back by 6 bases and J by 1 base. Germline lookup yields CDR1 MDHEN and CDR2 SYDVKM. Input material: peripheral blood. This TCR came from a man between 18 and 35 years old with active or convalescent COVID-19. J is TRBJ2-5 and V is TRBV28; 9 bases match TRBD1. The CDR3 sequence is CASSRWTGEAQETQYF. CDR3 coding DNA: TGTGCCAGCAGCAGATGGACAGGGGAGGCCCAAGAGACCCAGTACTTC.